The 6 T cell receptor beta chains below were found in one sample sequenced in a study of human T cells and chemical hapten exposure (dated by TCRdb to the early 2020s). According to the study, the label for this sample's time point signals: pre-sensitization, week 0. The sample's treatment or condition, from its label and the paper: therapeutic diphenylcyclopropenone sensitization with weekly scalp DPC. The library was built by means of RACE. The sample was run on a NextSeq 500. Through fastp at Q25 and MiXCR, TCRdb rebuilt clones from the public reads, retaining in-frame beta chains. For every CDR3 protein sequence, its rows merge into one entry that carries the most common genes and DNA. Across this sample there are about 42,000 distinct CDR3 sequences, with about an eighth seen only once. The top ten hold over 5.5% of the sample. Specimen: whole blood, collected in connection with sensitization to the hapten diphenylcyclopropenone (DPC). These receptors all stem from a young woman with alopecia areata. Some clones in this sample may be carry-over from other donors' samples.

Ten or more counts support this clonotype. This chain uses TRBV12-3 or TRBV12-4 with TRBJ1-1; 7 bases are shared with TRBD1. This CDR3 has 16 amino acids. The V gene end was trimmed by 5 bases and the J gene end by 0 bases; junction bases not matched to a gene: 9. CDR3 sequence (DNA): TGTGCCAGCAGTGATCCGGGACAGAGCATGAACACTGAAGCTTTCTTT. Translating it yields CASSDPGQSMNTEAFF.

The V gene is TRBV27, the J gene TRBJ2-3; perhaps TRBD2 as D (6 bases). The CDR3 contains 14 residues. Trimming left V 6 bases short and J 6 bases short, with 16 bases between. Germline assignment: CDR1 MNHEY and CDR2 SMNVEV (reference sequence). The CDR3 bases are TGTGCCAGCAGGGCGGGACCCGCCTCCGATACGCAGTATTTT. This gives the protein CASRAGPASDTQYF.

V usage is TRBV28 and J usage is TRBJ1-4; D gene unclear. V was trimmed by 3 bases and J by 8 bases, leaving 10 bases between them. The CDR3 length is 13 residues. Germline CDR1 is MDHEN and CDR2 is SYDVKM. As DNA, the CDR3 is TGTGCCAGCAGTTTTGGAGTGGAGGAAAAACTGTTTTTT. This encodes CASSFGVEEKLFF.

The chain joins TRBV12-3 or TRBV12-4 to TRBJ2-1, with 9 nucleotides matching TRBD2. The CDR3 sequence is 15 residues long. The J segment lost 4 bases and the V segment lost 7 bases, leaving 8 bases of the junction unmatched. CDR3 nucleotide sequence: TGTGCCAGCACTGCTAGCGGGAAACGGTACAATGAGCAGTTCTTC. The encoded protein is CASTASGKRYNEQFF.

This clonotype occurred many times. The chain carries TRBV7-9 and TRBJ2-5; no clear D. Trimming stripped 2 bases from V and 4 bases from J, with 2 bases between. The CDR3 consists of 11 residues. The germline CDR1 and CDR2 sequences are SEHNR and FQNEAQ (reference sequence). The chain's CDR3 is CASSLIETQYF. The CDR3 coding sequence is TGTGCCAGCAGCTTAATAGAGACCCAGTACTTC.

J is TRBJ2-1 and V is TRBV7-9; D gene uncertain. Germline V gene sequence: CDR1 SEHNR, CDR2 FQNEAQ (reference sequence). CDR3 size: 15 residues. With 3 bases removed from V and 5 bases from J, the gap between germline ends came to 14 bases. The CDR3 spells CASSLDFGVNNEQFF. CDR3 bases: TGTGCCAGCAGCTTGGATTTTGGCGTTAACAATGAGCAGTTCTTC.